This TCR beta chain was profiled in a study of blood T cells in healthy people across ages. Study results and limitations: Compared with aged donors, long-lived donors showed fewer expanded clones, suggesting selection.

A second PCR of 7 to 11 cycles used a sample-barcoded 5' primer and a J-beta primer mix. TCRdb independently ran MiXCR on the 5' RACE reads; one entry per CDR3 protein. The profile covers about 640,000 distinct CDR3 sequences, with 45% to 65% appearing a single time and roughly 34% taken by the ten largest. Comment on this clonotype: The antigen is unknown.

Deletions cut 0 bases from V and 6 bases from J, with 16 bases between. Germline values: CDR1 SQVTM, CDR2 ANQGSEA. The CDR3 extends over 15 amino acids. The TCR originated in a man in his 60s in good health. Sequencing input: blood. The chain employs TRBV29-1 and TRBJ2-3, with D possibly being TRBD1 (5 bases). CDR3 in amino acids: CSVEDAGIPVDTQYF. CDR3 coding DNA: TGCAGCGTTGAAGACGCAGGGATCCCGGTGGATACGCAGTATTTT.